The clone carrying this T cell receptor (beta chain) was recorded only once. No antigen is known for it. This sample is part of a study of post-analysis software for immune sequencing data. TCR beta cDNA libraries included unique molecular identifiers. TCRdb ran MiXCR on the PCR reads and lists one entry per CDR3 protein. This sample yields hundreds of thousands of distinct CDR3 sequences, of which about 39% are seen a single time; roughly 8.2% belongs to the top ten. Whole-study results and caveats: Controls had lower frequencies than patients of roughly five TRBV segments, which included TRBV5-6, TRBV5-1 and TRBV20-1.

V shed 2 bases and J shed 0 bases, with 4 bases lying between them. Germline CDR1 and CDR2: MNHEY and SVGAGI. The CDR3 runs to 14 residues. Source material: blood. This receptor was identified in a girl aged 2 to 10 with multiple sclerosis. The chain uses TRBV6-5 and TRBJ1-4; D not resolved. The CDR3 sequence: CASSYGSTNEKLFF. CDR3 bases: TGTGCCAGCAGTTACGGGTCAACTAATGAAAAACTGTTTTTT.